This T cell receptor beta chain originates from a study of OX40 agonist ivuxolimab in advanced cancers. About the study: Subjects had a mean age of roughly 60 years, with a range of about 23 to 90; more than 70% were male.

This clone has only one observation. Trimming shortened V by 8 bases and J by 0 bases, and 13 bases separated the two germline ends. The CDR3 length is 14 residues. The germline gives CDR1 WNHNN, CDR2 SYGVQD (reference sequence). Clones were sequenced by immunoSEQ multiplex PCR, and TCRdb holds only the in-frame ones, with some missing. Among 70,000 to 80,000 clones listed, around 91% were seen once. V is TRBV10-1 and J is TRBJ2-5; TRBD2 is a possible D gene (7 bases). The starting material was CD4+ or CD8+ T cells sorted from blood, obtained in a trial of the OX40 agonist ivuxolimab. This receptor was taken from an adult with an advanced solid tumor such as melanoma, head and neck, liver or kidney cancer. Here the CDR3 DNA reads TGCGCCAGCTGGGGGGGCGCTCACCAAGAGACCCAGTACTTC. Encoded protein: CASWGGAHQETQYF.